Listed below are T cell receptor beta chains from one sample, sequenced in a study of cytomegalovirus exposure and HLA in healthy donors. Assay used: immunoSEQ multiplex PCR; TCRdb lists only in-frame clones, some missing. In the table there are around 300,000 clones, about 90% of which are singletons. Sequencing was performed on PBMCs. These receptor sequences come from a young woman in good health and CMV-seronegative. The CDR3 runs from the conserved cysteine through the conserved F or W. D genes are given only for firm matches. Where a row states a size, it is once, few, many or the class of an expanded clone; other rows omit it.

d_gene	v_gene	j_gene	len	abundance	CDR3nt	CDR3aa
TRBD1	TRBV6-5	TRBJ2-5	15	.	TGTGCCAGCAGTTACGGGACAGGGGTACGAGAGACCCAGTACTTC	CASSYGTGVRETQYF
TRBD2	TRBV27	TRBJ2-1	14	.	TGTGCCAGCAGTTCAGCGGGGACCTACAATGAGCAGTTCTTC	CASSSAGTYNEQFF
TRBD1	TRBV11-2	TRBJ1-6	15	.	TGTGCCAGCAGCTCTCCGGGACAGGGCCATTCACCCCTCCACTTT	CASSSPGQGHSPLHF
.	TRBV19	TRBJ1-1	14	.	TGTGCCAGTACGCCCTCGGGAAGGGCCACTGAAGCTTTCTTT	CASTPSGRATEAFF
.	TRBV7-6	TRBJ1-3	11	.	TGTGCCAGCAGCCTTGGAAACACCATATATTTT	CASSLGNTIYF
TRBD1	TRBV5-1	TRBJ2-2	16	.	TGCGCCAGCAGCCTCCGGACAGGGCCGAACACCGGGGAGCTGTTTTTT	CASSLRTGPNTGELFF
TRBD1	TRBV6-1	TRBJ1-1	13	.	TGTGCCAGCAGACTGGAGACAGGGTCTGAAGCTTTCTTT	CASRLETGSEAFF
.	TRBV2	TRBJ2-7	13	.	TGTGCCAGCAGTGAACAGGGTTCCTACGAGCAGTACTTC	CASSEQGSYEQYF
.	TRBV9	TRBJ2-5	14	.	TGTGCCAGCAGCCCGGGGGGCACTAAAGAGACCCAGTACTTC	CASSPGGTKETQYF
TRBD2	TRBV5-1	TRBJ2-3	15	few	TGCGCCAGCAGCTGGAGCGGGGCCCGGCAGGATACGCAGTATTTT	CASSWSGARQDTQYF
.	TRBV19	TRBJ2-1	15	.	TGTGCCAGTAGTATAACGGGGAACTCCTACAATGAGCAGTTCTTC	CASSITGNSYNEQFF
.	TRBV7-9	TRBJ2-5	13	.	TGTGCCAGCAGCTTATGGGGGCAGGAGACCCAGTACTTC	CASSLWGQETQYF
TRBD2	TRBV19	TRBJ2-2	18	.	TGTGCCAGTTGGGTAGCGGCGGGGGGGCGACGGGGGACCGGGGAGCTGTTTTTT	CASWVAAGGRRGTGELFF
.	TRBV14	TRBJ1-2	13	.	TGTGCCAGCAGCCTCGGGACTTCCTATGGCTACACCTTC	CASSLGTSYGYTF
.	TRBV27	TRBJ1-2	15	.	TGTGCCAGCAAGCGAACTTCAGGGCAGGACTATGGCTACACCTTC	CASKRTSGQDYGYTF
.	TRBV15	TRBJ2-2	15	few	TGTGCCACCAGTAAACCTAGGGGGAACACCGGGGAGCTGTTTTTT	CATSKPRGNTGELFF
TRBD1	TRBV5-1	TRBJ2-1	13	few	TGCGCCAGCAGCCCGGGACAGGGTACTGAGCAGTTCTTC	CASSPGQGTEQFF
.	TRBV7-9	TRBJ2-7	18	.	TGTGCCAGCAGCTTAGTTATGACAGGCCATACCAATTTCTACGAGCAGTACTTC	CASSLVMTGHTNFYEQYF
.	TRBV6-4	TRBJ1-1	13	.	TGTGCCAGCAGTGACTCGATGGGGCGTGAAGCTTTCTTT	CASSDSMGREAFF
TRBD1	TRBV5-1	TRBJ1-4	15	.	TGCGCCAGCAGCCTGTCCGGGACAGGGGATGAAAAACTGTTTTTT	CASSLSGTGDEKLFF
TRBD1	TRBV30	TRBJ1-6	15	.	TGTGCCTGGAGTTCGCTGGACAGGGATAATTCACCCCTCCACTTT	CAWSSLDRDNSPLHF
TRBD2	TRBV5-1	TRBJ2-5	16	.	TGCGCCAGCGTAAAACCAGCGGGGGGGCCCCAAGAGACCCAGTACTTC	CASVKPAGGPQETQYF
.	TRBV19	TRBJ1-5	16	.	TGTGCCAGTAGTACGCAGCCGGGGGATCGCCGGCAGCCCCAGCATTTT	CASSTQPGDRRQPQHF
.	TRBV27	TRBJ2-1	16	.	TGTGCCAGCAGGCGCTCCCGGGTACCCATCTACAATGAGCAGTTCTTC	CASRRSRVPIYNEQFF
TRBD2	TRBV5-6	TRBJ2-1	15	once	TGTGCCAGCAGCTTTATGGGGGGGGGATACAATGAGCAGTTCTTC	CASSFMGGGYNEQFF
TRBD1	TRBV6-6	TRBJ2-2	15	.	TGTGCCAGCAGTTACCGGGACAGGGGCACCGGGGAGCTGTTTTTT	CASSYRDRGTGELFF
TRBD1	TRBV7-9	TRBJ1-1	15	.	TGTGCCAGCAGCTTAGGGACAGGGAAAAACACTGAAGCTTTCTTT	CASSLGTGKNTEAFF
TRBD1	TRBV15	TRBJ1-1	17	.	TGTGCCACCAGCAGAGATCCGGTGGGACAGTGGAACACTGAAGCTTTCTTT	CATSRDPVGQWNTEAFF
.	TRBV25-1	TRBJ2-1	15	.	TGTGCCAGCAGTATGCGCGGGGGCCCTACCAATGAGCAGTTCTTC	CASSMRGGPTNEQFF
TRBD2	TRBV27	TRBJ2-1	14	.	TGTGCCAGCAGTTTTACTAGCGGGCTTGCTGAGCAGTTCTTC	CASSFTSGLAEQFF
.	TRBV7-8	TRBJ2-3	16	.	TGTGCCAGCAGCTTAGAGAGCGGAAAGGACACAGATACGCAGTATTTT	CASSLESGKDTDTQYF
TRBD1	TRBV5-1	TRBJ2-1	16	.	TGCGCCAGCAGCTTATGGACAGGGGGAGGCTACAATGAGCAGTTCTTC	CASSLWTGGGYNEQFF
.	TRBV9	TRBJ2-7	14	.	TGTGCCAGCAGCGTAGGGCACAGACCCTACGAGCAGTACTTC	CASSVGHRPYEQYF
.	TRBV12-2	TRBJ2-7	15	.	TGTGCAAGTCGCTTAGGCCCGCGGAATAACTACGAGCAGTACTTC	CASRLGPRNNYEQYF
.	TRBV10-1	TRBJ2-2	13	.	TGCGCCAGCAATCCCGGGAACACCGGGGAGCTGTTTTTT	CASNPGNTGELFF
.	TRBV2	TRBJ2-1	16	.	TGTGCCAGCAGTGAAATCCGAGTCCTATCCTACAATGAGCAGTTCTTC	CASSEIRVLSYNEQFF
.	TRBV9	TRBJ2-5	14	.	TGTGCCAGCAGCGTAGGTAGCGGCTCGGAGACCCAGTACTTC	CASSVGSGSETQYF
.	TRBV11-2	TRBJ1-2	11	.	TGTGCCACCGAAAGGGGATTTGGCTACACCTTC	CATERGFGYTF
.	TRBV4-1	TRBJ1-2	15	.	TGCGCCAGCAGCCAAGGCCAGGGAGGAGGGTATGGCTACACCTTC	CASSQGQGGGYGYTF
TRBD2	TRBV2	TRBJ2-5	14	.	TGTGCCAGCAGAAATAGCGGGGGAGGAGAGACCCAGTACTTC	CASRNSGGGETQYF
.	TRBV15	TRBJ1-4	15	.	TGTGCCACCAGCCCTACCAGGGGAACTAATGAAAAACTGTTTTTT	CATSPTRGTNEKLFF
TRBD1	TRBV7-8	TRBJ1-5	17	.	TGTGCCAGCAGCTTAGCGATCACAGGGGTTAGCAATCAGCCCCAGCATTTT	CASSLAITGVSNQPQHF
TRBD2	TRBV6-4	TRBJ2-1	15	few	TGTGCCAGCAGTGAGCGAGCGGGGGCTTACAATGAGCAGTTCTTC	CASSERAGAYNEQFF
.	TRBV6-5	TRBJ2-1	14	once	TGTGCCAGCAGAACGAGTTTCTCCTACAATGAGCAGTTCTTC	CASRTSFSYNEQFF
.	TRBV6-1	TRBJ1-1	13	.	TGTGCCAGCACTGCGACAACGAACACTGAAGCTTTCTTT	CASTATTNTEAFF
.	TRBV2	TRBJ2-7	15	.	TGTGCCAGCAGTGGGGGTGGGGGGGCTTACTACGAGCAGTACTTC	CASSGGGGAYYEQYF
.	TRBV27	TRBJ1-2	12	.	TGTGCCAGCGCCGACAGCCCCTATGGCTACACCTTC	CASADSPYGYTF